This TCR beta chain was sequenced for a study of cytomegalovirus exposure and HLA in healthy donors. General study findings and limits: Overall, 164 TCR beta chains were annotated as cytomegalovirus-associated. In an earlier analysis, most TCR beta V segments were productive about 87% or about 30% of the time. TCR association rates varied by HLA locus in a later analysis, with DRB1 highest and HLA-C lowest.

With 60 Vbeta and 13 Jbeta primers, the PCR was carried out. Generated by immunoSEQ multiplex PCR, the TCRdb table keeps only in-frame clones and is missing some. The table lists about 140,000 clones, 79% of them singletons. For this clone: What it binds is unknown.

The sample consisted of PBMCs. The receptor was derived from a man aged 35 to 55 in good health and CMV-seropositive.

Here the CDR3 reads CASSQVIGSRGPGAFF. The CDR3, as DNA: TGTGCCAGCAGCCAGGTGATTGGTAGCAGGGGGCCCGGAGCTTTCTTT. The chain carries TRBV11-2 and TRBJ1-1; 8 bases are a match to TRBD1. Losses at the gene ends were 5 bases for V and 10 bases for J; bases not matched to a gene: 18. The CDR3 contains 16 residues. Germline V gene lookup returns CDR1 SGHAT and CDR2 FQNNGV.